This TCR beta chain was identified in a study of T cell repertoires and HLA-DP antigens (dated by TCRdb to the late 2010s). Notes on the research overall: The study used an in vitro model of CD4+ T cell alloreactivity in which transduced HeLa cells presented allogeneic HLA-DP. Of the three donors, two were male and one was female, with ages ranging from the 18-to-29 band to the 60-to-69 band. An average DNA input of about 220 ng was used for sorted CD137+CD4+ samples, compared with approximately 1,300 ng for pre-culture CD4+ samples. One alloantigen differed from self by one peptide-binding groove amino acid, whereas the other differed by ten, modelling structurally similar versus dissimilar alloantigens.

Study-wide conclusions, independent of this receptor: Sorted CD137+ cells showed similar clonality against both alloantigens (about 0.4), much higher than the clonality of pre-culture samples (about 0.04). The study was limited by having only three donors, by relying on a non-physiological HeLa antigen-presenting system, and by using total CD4+ responder cells. Average cumulative frequency of clones undetected before culture was about 35% against one allele and roughly 54% against the other. The naive and memory CD4+ repertoires were not analysed as separate populations.

The V and J ends are trimmed by 6 bases and 2 bases, leaving 17 bases between them. CDR1 and CDR2, per the germline V gene, are SQVTM and ANQGSEA. The CDR3 covers 15 residues, taking in both the cysteine and the phenylalanine. The only DNA kept is the CDR3, 45 bases in frame from the first base. Untouched CD4+ T cells were isolated from Ficoll-separated PBMC through negative selection with magnetic beads, and an average purity of roughly 98% was reached. Untouched CD4+ T cells were isolated with magnetic beads from Ficoll-separated PBMC, and a purity of 95% to 98% was reached with negligible CD8+ contamination. Donors were three healthy blood donors whose buffy coats supplied peripheral blood mononuclear cells. CMV seronegative status was shared by all three donors. The DNeasy Blood & Tissue Kit was used for extraction of genomic DNA. Genomic DNA from sorted CD137+CD4+ cells and from pre-culture CD4+ baseline samples of each subject was subjected to TCRB sequencing.

TCRB CDR3 regions were amplified with the immunoSEQ multiplex PCR using forward primers for 54 TRBV segments and reverse primers for 13 TRBJ segments. Pre-culture CD4+ samples were sequenced at deep resolution with a target of about 190,000 T cell genomes. Amplicons were sequenced on an Illumina HiSeq System, producing 87 bp reads covering the CDR3. As for the authors' bioinformatics: Correction for PCR and sequencing errors was applied to reads, and CDR3 regions were defined through alignment to IMGT reference sequences. Template and unique rearrangement counts were estimated using synthetic template pools. Clonality was computed by subtracting Pielou's evenness from 1. The Daley-Smith estimator was used to estimate richness. Morisita's index was used to measure repertoire overlap. Clones present in cultured samples but not detected in the pre-culture repertoire of the same donor were defined as low-abundance clones. In TCRdb, the immuneACCESS table is reduced to in-frame sequences with V and J assigned. These tables do not hold every clone; where another copy was compared, an unresolved V gene accounts for under half, and the others remain unexplained. V, J and clone size were drawn from that table, and D and trimming were deduced from the DNA. The sample profile shows almost 90,000 clones; roughly nine tenths of them were found once. The ten largest clonotypes hold about 1.5% of the sample.

Points on this clone: The antigen it recognizes is unknown. Nothing much larger sits one base from this clone, and base qualities are not available.

The chain is made from TRBV29-1 and TRBJ1-3; no D gene call is confident. This receptor was obtained from a man aged 50 to 59 in good health and CMV-seronegative. Specimen: CD4+ T cells from PBMCs. The bases read TGCAGCGTCTCGGGCCCCAAGTCTACTGGAAACACCATATATTTT. It encodes CSVSGPKSTGNTIYF.